Below, 11 T cell receptor beta chains from the same sample are listed, as sequenced in a study of graft-versus-host responses after intestinal transplantation. Sequenced by immunoSEQ multiplex PCR; TCRdb stores in-frame clones only, minus some. Of 6,500 to 9,000 clones listed, under 35% are singletons. Specimen: alloreactive CD4+ T cells from a mixed lymphocyte reaction culture, collected before intestinal transplant. The sample's subset: CFSE-low proliferating T cells sorted from approximately 6-day pre-transplant mixed lymphocyte reaction (GvH or HvG direction). These receptors were collected from a human patient who received an intestinal transplant.

This clone was found a few times. The V gene is TRBV18, the J gene TRBJ1-6, with 9 bases fitting TRBD1. V lost 3 bases to trimming and J lost 14 bases; unmatched junction nucleotides: 14. CDR1 and CDR2 from the germline V gene are KGHSH and LQKENI. The length of the CDR3 is 16 residues. The chain's CDR3 is CASSPYSQGAWGTLHF. The CDR3 region has the DNA TGTGCCAGCTCACCTTACTCACAGGGGGCTTGGGGAACCCTCCACTTT.

CDR3 amino acids: CASSPSTAGYNEQFF. CDR3 sequence (DNA): TGTGCCAGCAGCCCATCTACCGCCGGCTACAATGAGCAGTTCTTC. The gene calls are TRBV7-2 and TRBJ2-1, with D uncertain. The CDR3 consists of 15 residues. V was trimmed by 5 bases and J by 3 bases, leaving 14 bases between them. Germline assignment: CDR1 SGHTA and CDR2 FQGNSA.

This clone was detected only once. The J gene is TRBJ1-3, the V gene TRBV25-1; D gene unclear. CDR1 MGHDK and CDR2 SYGVNS come from the germline V gene. This CDR3 is built from 13 residues. Trimming pared 2 bases from V and 4 bases from J, leaving 6 bases between. The CDR3 loop reads CASSEPGGNTIYF. The CDR3 nucleotides read TGTGCCAGCAGTGAACCAGGAGGAAACACCATATATTTT.

The chain couples TRBV19 to TRBJ1-6; 9 positions agree with TRBD1. This CDR3 comprises 15 residues. J gave up 10 bases and V 5 bases, and 9 bases lay outside the gene matches. The germline V gene encodes CDR1 LNHDA and CDR2 SQIVND (reference sequence). The CDR3 DNA sequence: TGTGCCAGTAGTCGCGGGACAGGGCTGAACTCACCCCTCCACTTT. This translates into CASSRGTGLNSPLHF.

This clone is termed medium-sized. The rearrangement joins TRBV10-1 to TRBJ2-2, with TRBD2 matching 9 bases. The CDR3 has 15 amino acids. Germline V lookup: CDR1 WNHNN, CDR2 SYGVQD (reference sequence). V was pared by 4 bases and J by 0 bases, with 0 bases of the junction left unmatched. The DNA for the CDR3 is TGCGCCAGCAGTGTAGCGGGAGCGAACACCGGGGAGCTGTTTTTT. This encodes CASSVAGANTGELFF.

This clone was detected only once. The chain recombines TRBV28 with TRBJ1-1, with 8 bases identical to TRBD1. V lost 3 bases to trimming and J lost 11 bases; unmatched junction nucleotides: 2. The CDR3 is made up of 11 amino acids. Germline-derived CDR1 and CDR2 are MDHEN and SYDVKM. DNA of the CDR3: TGTGCCAGCAGTTTGGACAGGGAGGCTTTCTTT. It specifies CASSLDREAFF.

As for this clone: Sequence at one end of the junction differs from germline and may be a read error. The chain employs TRBV11-3 and TRBJ2-5; D remains unclear. Germline CDR1 and CDR2: SGHNT and YENEEA. This CDR3 has 10 amino acids. Here the CDR3 reads CALQQETQYF. Written as DNA, the CDR3 is TGCGCCTTGCAGCAAGAGACCCAGTACTTC.

The chain combines TRBV5-1 with TRBJ1-5; 7 nucleotides align to TRBD1. Looked up from germline, CDR1 is SGHRS and CDR2 is YFSETQ. The CDR3 extends over 15 amino acids. The trim removed 0 bases at V and 6 bases at J, leaving 6 bases unmatched. This CDR3 is CASSLVPGGGQPQHF. As DNA, the CDR3 is TGCGCCAGCAGCTTGGTTCCAGGGGGTGGTCAGCCCCAGCATTTT.

The chain carries TRBV27 and TRBJ1-3; no clear D. CDR3 size: 11 residues. CDR1 is MNHEY and CDR2 is SMNVEV in the germline V gene (reference sequence). V was cut by 11 bases and J by 8 bases, with 13 bases left in between. CDR3 loop: CAARSPDTIYF. CDR3 bases: TGTGCCGCTAGGAGTCCGGACACCATATATTTT.

The table lists this clone with a count of one. The CDR3 bases are TGTGCCAGTAGTATCCGTAGGGGTGAAGCTTTCTTT. Translation gives CASSIRRGEAFF. The genes are TRBV19 and TRBJ1-1; D possibly corresponds to TRBD1 (5 bases). The ends were cut back, 3 bases at V and 7 bases at J, with 9 bases in the middle. The length of the CDR3 is 12 residues. Germline CDR1 is LNHDA and CDR2 is SQIVND (reference sequence).

This clone rates as medium-sized. The V call is TRBV4-1, the J call TRBJ1-1, with D perhaps TRBD1 (5 bases). Per germline, CDR1 MGHRA and CDR2 YSYEKL. The V end was cut by 0 bases, the J end by 8 bases, with 13 bases between. The CDR3 sequence is 14 residues long. CDR3 sequence (DNA): TGCGCCAGCAGCCAAGATCGGGTACGGGGGGAAGCTTTCTTT. As protein: CASSQDRVRGEAFF.